This T cell receptor (beta chain) appears in the sequencing data of a study of blood T cell repertoires in COVID-19. Turning to the study itself: From T cells, B-cell-depleted T cells, or PBMCs came the material, which was cDNA or gDNA.

Original data processing: Scientists estimated how many nucleated cells there were by amplifying reference gene primers. TCRdb's copy holds only in-frame clones and misses some; the assay was immunoSEQ multiplex PCR. For V, J and clone size, that table is used; D and trimming come from the DNA. This table holds hundreds of thousands of clones, 89% found once. V gave up 5 bases and J gave up 0 bases, with 11 bases separating them. Germline-derived CDR1 and CDR2 are MDHEN and SYDVKM. This CDR3 is 15 amino acids long. The receptor's source is a woman aged 55-69 years with acute or convalescent COVID-19. This chain connects TRBV28 to TRBJ2-1; D remains unclear. The sample consisted of peripheral blood. Here the CDR3 DNA reads TGTGCCAGCAGTATCTCAGCTAGCTCCTACAATGAGCAGTTCTTC. This gives the protein CASSISASSYNEQFF.